A single sample is the source of the 25 T cell receptor beta chains below, sequenced in a study of PD-L1 blockade in urothelial cancer. Time point here: peripheral blood 6 weeks after treatment start. Sequencing used immunoSEQ multiplex PCR; TCRdb keeps in-frame clones, though not all of them. Among 48,000 or so clones listed, about 82% were seen once. Sequenced here: PBMCs, sampled around atezolizumab (anti-PD-L1) treatment. These receptors were collected from an older man with urothelial cancer.

The rearrangement joins TRBV5-1 to TRBJ1-5, with 7 bases lining up with TRBD1. The CDR3 has 15 amino acids. Germline CDR1 SGHRS, CDR2 YFSETQ. The junction had 7 bases not matched to a gene; V was cut back by 0 bases and J by 7 bases. The CDR3 nucleotides read TGCGCCAGCAGCTTGGGACCCACAGGGGAACAGCCCCAGCATTTT. Amino acids: CASSLGPTGEQPQHF.

This rearrangement joins TRBV28 to TRBJ2-2; 10 bases are shared with TRBD2. The CDR3 loop spans 16 amino acids. Germline V gene lookup returns CDR1 MDHEN and CDR2 SYDVKM. Losses at the gene ends were 3 bases for V and 4 bases for J; bases not matched to a gene: 5. The CDR3 DNA follows: TGTGCCAGCAGTTTTAGAAGCGGGAGGGCCACCGGGGAGCTGTTTTTT. This encodes CASSFRSGRATGELFF.

The V and J genes are TRBV7-8 and TRBJ2-3; 7 bases line up with TRBD2. V was clipped by 1 base and J by 8 bases; unmatched bases: 9. The CDR3 consists of 15 residues. Germline CDR1 reads SGHVS; CDR2 reads FQNEAQ. In DNA form, the CDR3 reads TGTGCCAGCAGCTTAGGAGCGGGACCCGAGGGTACGCAGTATTTT. Translated, it gives CASSLGAGPEGTQYF. The complete variable domain, with remaining parts taken from reference TRBV7-8 and TRBJ2-3, reads GAGVSQSPRYKVAKRGQDVALRCDPISGHVSLFWYQQALGQGPEFLTYFQNEAQLDKSGLPSDRFFAERPEGSVSTLKIQRTQQEDSAVYLCASSLGAGPEGTQYFGPGTRLTVL.

This clone was detected only once. This sequence joins TRBV27 and TRBJ2-1, with D possibly being TRBD2 (6 bases). This CDR3 has 14 amino acids. V lost 8 bases and J 5 bases, leaving 16 bases between the germline ends. Looked up from germline, CDR1 is MNHEY and CDR2 is SMNVEV (reference sequence). The chain's CDR3 is CASGRRAGNNEQFF. DNA of the CDR3: TGTGCCAGCGGGAGGAGAGCAGGGAACAATGAGCAGTTCTTC.

This chain connects TRBV4-1 to TRBJ2-1, with 13 positions matching TRBD2. Germline CDR1 and CDR2: MGHRA and YSYEKL. The CDR3 covers 17 residues. V was pared by 3 bases and J by 7 bases, with 9 bases of the junction left unmatched. CDR3 sequence reads: CASSHPLTSGRMNEQFF. For the CDR3, the DNA is TGCGCCAGCAGCCATCCCTTGACTAGCGGGAGGATGAATGAGCAGTTCTTC.

This sequence joins TRBV19 and TRBJ2-7; possible D gene TRBD1, 7 bases. The length of the CDR3 is 13 residues. With 8 bases removed from V and 2 bases from J, the gap between germline ends came to 13 bases. Germline CDR1 is LNHDA and CDR2 is SQIVND (reference sequence). CDR3 DNA: TGTGCCAGTCGCGGGACAGCGACCTACGAGCAGTACTTC. Translating gives CASRGTATYEQYF.

This chain connects TRBV10-1 to TRBJ2-5, with 12 bases fitting TRBD2. V lost 2 bases and J lost 2; bases outside the gene matches: 6. CDR3 length: 17 amino acids. Germline CDR1 reads WNHNN; CDR2 reads SYGVQD (reference sequence). CDR3 region: CASSEGKTSGGQETQYF. DNA of the CDR3: TGCGCCAGCAGTGAGGGGAAGACTAGCGGGGGTCAAGAGACCCAGTACTTC.

This clone is a singleton in its sample. The CDR3 coding sequence is TGCGCCAGCAGCTTGGCCGGACAACTCAATGAGCAGTTCTTC. This encodes CASSLAGQLNEQFF. The rearrangement uses TRBV5-1 and TRBJ2-1; D possibly corresponds to TRBD1 (5 bases). Trimming cost V 0 bases and J 6 bases, with 10 bases left between them. CDR3 size: 14 residues. Germline values: CDR1 SGHRS, CDR2 YFSETQ.

This clone has only a few counts. V and J are TRBV6-1 and TRBJ2-7; 8 bases match TRBD2. The CDR3 contains 15 residues. CDR1 is MNHNS and CDR2 is SASEGT in the germline V gene. The trim removed 7 bases at V and 4 bases at J, leaving 12 bases unmatched. CDR3 sequence reads: CASIRDTSGVYEQYF. In nucleotides, the CDR3 is TGTGCCAGCATCCGGGATACTAGCGGAGTTTACGAGCAGTACTTC.

This clone was seen just once. The chain is built from TRBV2 and TRBJ2-5; tentative D call: TRBD2 (6 bases). With 2 bases removed from V and 5 bases from J, the gap between germline ends came to 15 bases. The CDR3 runs to 15 residues. The germline V gene has CDR1 SNHLY and CDR2 FYNNEI. The chain's CDR3 is CASSEWEEGRETQYF. Written as DNA, the CDR3 is TGTGCCAGCAGTGAATGGGAGGAGGGGAGGGAGACCCAGTACTTC.

On this clone: Compared with germline, one end of the junction differs, possibly owing to a read error. V and J are TRBV2 and TRBJ2-2, with 7 bases matching TRBD2. The CDR3 has 17 amino acids. From germline, CDR1 is SNHLY and CDR2 FYNNEI. CDR3 coding DNA: TGTGCCAGCAGGGATCCTAGGGACTACCCGAACAGCGGGGAGCTGTTTTTT. Translation gives CASRDPRDYPNSGELFF. Based on the CDR3 plus reference TRBV2 and TRBJ2-2, the full variable domain is EPEVTQTPSHQVTQMGQEVILRCVPISNHLYFYWYRQILGQKVEFLVSFYNNEISEKSEIFDDQFSVERPDGSNFTLKIRSTKLEDSAMYFCASRDPRDYPNSGELFFGEGSRLTVL.

The rearrangement links TRBV28 to TRBJ2-3; TRBD2 aligns across 11 bases. V lost 5 bases, J lost 1 base, and 5 bases stayed unmatched. Germline V gene sequence: CDR1 MDHEN, CDR2 SYDVKM. There are 16 residues in the CDR3. This CDR3 reads CASSPLTSGGTDTQYF. CDR3 sequence (DNA): TGTGCCAGCAGTCCTTTGACTAGCGGGGGCACAGATACGCAGTATTTT.

The rearrangement uses TRBV28 and TRBJ2-5, with a possible D match to TRBD2 (5 bases). The V gene's germline CDR1 is MDHEN and CDR2 SYDVKM. CDR3 length: 13 residues. Trimming stripped 4 bases from V and 1 base from J, with 7 bases between. The CDR3 sequence is CASSSGIQETQYF. CDR3 nucleotide sequence: TGTGCCAGCAGTTCCGGGATCCAAGAGACCCAGTACTTC.

V and J are TRBV5-1 and TRBJ2-3; 10 nucleotides align to TRBD2. The germline CDR1 and CDR2 sequences are SGHRS and YFSETQ. The CDR3 length is 19 residues. The V and J ends lost 2 bases and 6 bases, in that order; junction bases with no gene match: 18. Here the CDR3 DNA reads TGCGCCAGCAGCTTTCTTGTCTTGAATCTAGCGGGAGCATTCGATACGCAGTATTTT. Its protein product is CASSFLVLNLAGAFDTQYF.

The rearrangement uses TRBV7-2 and TRBJ2-7, with 7 bases that match TRBD1. CDR3 length: 14 residues. V lost 3 bases, J lost 0 bases, and 2 bases stayed unmatched. From germline, CDR1 is SGHTA and CDR2 FQGNSA. The CDR3 loop is CASSLTGTSYEQYF. CDR3 DNA: TGTGCCAGCAGCTTGACAGGGACCTCCTACGAGCAGTACTTC. Looking up the rest from reference TRBV7-2 and TRBJ2-7 gives the full variable domain: GAGVSQSPSNKVTEKGKDVELRCDPISGHTALYWYRQSLGQGLEFLIYFQGNSAPDKSGLPSDRFSAERTGGSVSTLTIQRTQQEDSAVYLCASSLTGTSYEQYFGPGTRLTVT.

The J gene is TRBJ2-5, the V gene TRBV6-6; weak D call: TRBD2 (5 bases). This CDR3 contains 15 residues. Germline V CDR1 and CDR2: MNHNY, SVGAGI (reference sequence). The V gene lost 3 bases and the J gene lost 2 bases, with 13 bases spanning the gap. The CDR3 sequence: CASSYTRDRQETQYF. CDR3 coding DNA: TGTGCCAGCAGTTATACGAGGGATCGGCAAGAGACCCAGTACTTC.

V is TRBV10-2 and J is TRBJ1-4; no clear D gene. There are 15 residues in the CDR3. In germline, CDR1 is WSHSY, CDR2 SAAADI. Deletions cut 2 bases from V and 0 bases from J, with 7 bases between. CDR3 in DNA: TGCGCCAGCAGTGAGATCTCTGCAACTAATGAAAAACTGTTTTTT. It is translated as CASSEISATNEKLFF.

The J gene is TRBJ2-3, the V gene TRBV25-1, with a possible D match to TRBD2 (6 bases). V was clipped by 2 bases and J by 3 bases, with 15 bases between them. Germline V gene lookup returns CDR1 MGHDK and CDR2 SYGVNS. The length of the CDR3 is 16 residues. CDR3 in amino acids: CASSERIGGVTDTQYF. The CDR3 nucleotides are TGTGCCAGCAGTGAAAGGATCGGAGGGGTGACAGATACGCAGTATTTT. The entire variable domain, with the rest obtained from reference TRBV25-1 and TRBJ2-3, is as follows: EADIYQTPRYLVIGTGKKITLECSQTMGHDKMYWYQQDPGMELHLIHYSYGVNSTEKGDLSSESTVSRIRTEHFPLTLESARPSHTSQYLCASSERIGGVTDTQYFGPGTRLTVL.

The chain is built from TRBV9 and TRBJ2-2; 7 bases match TRBD1. The CDR3 is made up of 15 amino acids. Trimming removed 4 bases from V and 3 bases from J; junction bases left unmatched: 6. CDR1 and CDR2 (germline): SGDLS, YYNGEE. The CDR3 bases are TGTGCCAGCAGCACGTGGGACAGTTACACCGGGGAGCTGTTTTTT. Translation: CASSTWDSYTGELFF.

The V and J genes are TRBV7-2 and TRBJ1-1; unclear D gene. The V gene's germline CDR1 is SGHTA and CDR2 FQGNSA. The CDR3 is 15 residues long. V lost 2 bases, J lost 0 bases, and 10 bases lay in between. CDR3 sequence (DNA): TGTGCCAGCAGCTTATGGGGAGGCATGAACACTGAAGCTTTCTTT. Translation gives CASSLWGGMNTEAFF.

The V and J genes are TRBV6-5 and TRBJ2-7; D remains unclear. The V gene lost 6 bases and the J gene lost 3 bases, with 15 bases spanning the gap. The CDR3 is 14 amino acids. Germline CDR1 and CDR2: MNHEY and SVGAGI. CDR3 sequence: CASSPRPTGYEQYF. CDR3 sequence (DNA): TGTGCCAGCAGCCCCAGACCGACTGGCTACGAGCAGTACTTC.

The V call is TRBV5-4, the J call TRBJ2-5, with a tentative D call TRBD2 (6 bases). Germline loops: CDR1 SGHNT, CDR2 YYREEE (reference sequence). V shed 4 bases and J shed 5 bases, with 18 bases lying between them. The CDR3 runs 15 residues. CDR3: CASSPPGLSSETQYF. CDR3 in DNA: TGTGCCAGCAGCCCCCCGGGACTCTCCTCGGAGACCCAGTACTTC.

This sequence joins TRBV7-2 and TRBJ1-5; a weak D match, TRBD1 (5 bases). The ends were cut back, 1 base at V and 1 base at J, with 8 bases in the middle. The CDR3 runs 15 residues. Germline values: CDR1 SGHTA, CDR2 FQGNSA. CDR3 nucleotide sequence: TGTGCCAGCAGCTTAGGGAAGGGGAGCAATCAGCCCCAGCATTTT. Protein product: CASSLGKGSNQPQHF.

The CDR3 reads CASSPQYQETQYF. CDR3 DNA: TGTGCCAGTAGTCCCCAGTACCAAGAGACCCAGTACTTC. V gene TRBV19 combines with J gene TRBJ2-5; D gene ambiguous. Per the germline V gene, CDR1 is LNHDA and CDR2 is SQIVND (reference sequence). This CDR3 comprises 13 residues. Trimming left V 5 bases short and J 0 bases short, with 7 bases between.

V is TRBV6-1 and J is TRBJ2-1; 12 nucleotides line up with TRBD2. This CDR3 has 17 amino acids. J gave up 1 base and V 1 base, and 2 bases lay outside the gene matches. Germline CDR1 reads MNHNS; CDR2 reads SASEGT. The CDR3 here is CASSEEGLAGSYNEQFF. DNA of the CDR3: TGTGCCAGCAGTGAAGAAGGACTAGCGGGATCCTACAATGAGCAGTTCTTC.